This TCR beta chain was retrieved from a study of T cell responses to AZD1222 COVID-19 vaccine. Trimming took off 7 bases at V and 0 bases at J, with 9 bases between the two ends. There are 13 residues in the CDR3. Per germline, CDR1 KGHDR and CDR2 SFDVKD. This clone was counted once. Sequencing used immunoSEQ multiplex PCR; TCRdb keeps in-frame clones, though not all of them. The data hold about 120,000 clones, with 75% to 95% observed a single time. The input for sequencing was peripheral blood, taken on day 0 of AZD1222 vaccination. This chain links TRBV24-1 with TRBJ2-7, with D maybe TRBD1 (6 bases). This receptor was taken from an adult in good health. The CDR3: CATRGQSSYEQYF. Here the CDR3 DNA reads TGTGCCACCAGAGGACAGTCCTCCTACGAGCAGTACTTC.